This paragraph covers one T cell receptor (beta chain) sequence. Within the sample, other DNA sequences also encode this same CDR3. Clones were read by immunoSEQ multiplex PCR, and TCRdb kept only the in-frame ones, dropping some. The sample has roughly 73,000 clones, approximately 80% seen once. The sample is drawn from a study of control samples from healthy donors and cancer patients. CDR1 and CDR2 from the germline V gene are LGHNA and YSLEER. The CDR3 contains 15 residues. Trimming took 0 bases from V and 1 from J, leaving 9 bases between them. This receptor was identified in a man in his fifties or sixties in good health. Sequencing was done on a sample of blood. V usage is TRBV4-3 and J usage is TRBJ1-1; D is unclear. Written as DNA, the CDR3 is TGCGCCAGCAGCCAAGATAGTCGACAGAACACTGAAGCTTTCTTT. Protein: CASSQDSRQNTEAFF.